The TCR beta chain described here comes from a study of T cells expressing NK-cell markers. Germline loops: CDR1 SGHRS, CDR2 YFSETQ. The CDR3 loop spans 15 amino acids. For TCR beta, cDNA was produced by 5'RACE template switching with UMIs. TCRdb re-called the 5' RACE reads, yielding one record per CDR3 amino acid sequence without DNA. Across 200,000 to 300,000 distinct CDR3 sequences, the top ten clones capture approximately 0.39% of the sample. This clonotype was obtained from a man between 18 and 29 years old in good health. The sequenced sample consisted of blood T cells: a sorted CD56 or NKG2C T cell subset, CD4+ or CD8+ T cells, or bulk PBMC T cells (not recorded which). The chain joins TRBV5-1 to TRBJ1-5; TCRdb proposes TRBD1, but this gene call is untestable without DNA. CDR3 loop: CASSLQGVANQPQHF.